This is a list of T cell receptor beta chains from one sample in a study of monozygotic twins with inflammatory bowel disease. TCRdb re-analyzed the 5' RACE reads; it lists each CDR3 protein once, without DNA. Listed are some 200,000 distinct CDR3 sequences; 1.6% falls within the top ten. The specimen sequenced was blood. These receptors were obtained from a human donor with ulcerative colitis or Crohn's disease, or a healthy co-twin of an affected twin (not recorded which). CDR3s include the opening cysteine and the closing phenylalanine or tryptophan. Fields, in order: CDR3 protein, J gene, V gene.

CASNLLRVGSEQYF TRBJ2-7 TRBV2
CASSLYQGVITEAFF TRBJ1-1 TRBV7-9
CASSWDGRGEGAFF TRBJ1-1 TRBV11-1
CASSKVGRGQYSYEQYF TRBJ2-7 TRBV21-1
CSAQDRRGETDTQHF TRBJ2-3 TRBV20-1
CASSPESGWDEQFF TRBJ2-1 TRBV18
CSARSGTGGETQYF TRBJ2-5 TRBV20-1
CASSIKGAYSNQPQHF TRBJ1-5 TRBV19
CSATRDRGNYGYTF TRBJ1-2 TRBV20-1
CASRMTDTQYF TRBJ2-3 TRBV12-3/TRBV12-4
CASSPRRARNEQFF TRBJ2-1 TRBV11-1
CASSMQGHTEAFF TRBJ1-1 TRBV5-1
CSVEIGGPLFF TRBJ2-1 TRBV29-1
CASSPFGSRQGPSEYF TRBJ2-5 TRBV5-5
CASSLRTGGYTGELFF TRBJ2-2 TRBV11-2
CSARGGSNEKLFF TRBJ1-4 TRBV20-1
CASSDGGSTYSNQPQHF TRBJ1-5 TRBV6-1
CASSPRTFTNEKLFF TRBJ1-4 TRBV5-1
CASRPSGDGKETQYF TRBJ2-5 TRBV12-3/TRBV12-4
CASSSQTPSGTGELFF TRBJ2-2 TRBV5-5
CATRSSGGDYEQYF TRBJ2-7 TRBV6-6
CASSLGSVAPDTQYF TRBJ2-3 TRBV5-1
CASSFVHPREAEAFF TRBJ1-1 TRBV12-3/TRBV12-4
CSGEGDYEQYF TRBJ2-7 TRBV20-1
CASSLAGGELFF TRBJ2-2 TRBV12-3/TRBV12-4
CASSPTGNEGYTF TRBJ1-2 TRBV3-1
CASSPAGSRYNEQFF TRBJ2-1 TRBV5-1
CASSPGTRGSAGNTIYF TRBJ1-3 TRBV18
CASSVAGQGNYGYTF TRBJ1-2 TRBV9
CASSQDLLGNIENEQFF TRBJ2-1 TRBV3-1
CASSRTDTGANVLTF TRBJ2-6 TRBV7-9
CASSLAGQVGYNEQFF TRBJ2-1 TRBV7-9
CASSTYSSGSYNEQFF TRBJ2-1 TRBV7-6
CASSLRGTPSYEQYF TRBJ2-7 TRBV7-3
CASSGSILSYNEQFF TRBJ2-1 TRBV6-1
CASSSGRKVSETQYF TRBJ2-5 TRBV13